Listed below are T cell receptor beta chains from one sample, sequenced in a study of T-cell reconstitution after alpha-beta-depleted transplantation in children. TCRdb re-called the PCR reads with MiXCR, one entry per CDR3 protein. Found here are more than 550,000 distinct CDR3 sequences, roughly 10% of them singletons; the top ten hold around 4%. The starting material was PBMCs from the stem cell graft donor, obtained from the stem cell graft. The source of these receptors is a human donor who donated a stem cell graft to a child with acute myeloid leukemia. The CDR3 runs from the conserved cysteine through the conserved F or W. A D gene is named only where the DNA matches it firmly. Only part of the rows carry a size: once, few, many, or a class if the clone is expanded.

D,V,J,size,DNA,CDR3
TRBD1,TRBV7-3,TRBJ2-7,-,TGTGCCAGCAGCCCAAATAGTAGACAGGGGATGTACGAGCAGTACTTC,CASSPNSRQGMYEQYF
TRBD2,TRBV11-2,TRBJ2-3,-,TGTGCCAGCAGCCCTGGGGGTGGCGCGGGTCGGGGGGGAGATACGCAGTATTTT,CASSPGGGAGRGGDTQYF
TRBD1,TRBV6-2/TRBV6-3,TRBJ2-7,many,TGTGCCAGCAGTCCCACGGACAGGGACTCCTACGAGCAGTACTTC,CASSPTDRDSYEQYF
-,TRBV27,TRBJ2-1,-,TGTGCCAGCAGTGACCTGGACAGCAAATACAATGAGCAGTTCTTC,CASSDLDSKYNEQFF
-,TRBV30,TRBJ1-3,-,TGTGCCTGGAGGGGGGCTGGATCCGGAAACACCATATATTTT,CAWRGAGSGNTIYF
-,TRBV28,TRBJ1-2,-,TGTGCCAGCATTCCCCTCGCAGCGGGGGAAGATAACTATGGCTACACCTTC,CASIPLAAGEDNYGYTF
-,TRBV7-9,TRBJ2-7,few,TGTGCCAGCAGCTCCCCGACGACAGGAATTACCTACGAGCAGTACTTC,CASSSPTTGITYEQYF
TRBD2,TRBV29-1,TRBJ2-6,-,TGCAGCGTTGCCGGGGGGGGCTCTGGGGCCAACGTCCTGACTTTC,CSVAGGGSGANVLTF
-,TRBV19,TRBJ2-1,once,TGTGCCAGTAGTATAGGGGTTAGGGAGCAGTTCTTC,CASSIGVREQFF
TRBD1,TRBV12-3/TRBV12-4,TRBJ2-2,-,TGTGCCAGCAGTGCCCGGGACAGGGGGCTTACCGGGGAGCTGTTTTTT,CASSARDRGLTGELFF
-,TRBV7-2,TRBJ2-7,-,TGTGCCAGCAGCTTAAGCGTCGGACGGACCGGACACGAGCAGTACTTC,CASSLSVGRTGHEQYF
TRBD1,TRBV6-2/TRBV6-3,TRBJ1-1,many,TGTGCCAGCAGTTACGTCGTCCCGGGACAGGGTAGAGAGACTGAAGCTTTCTTT,CASSYVVPGQGRETEAFF
-,TRBV6-2/TRBV6-3,TRBJ2-4,-,TGTGCCAGCAGTGGACGAGTTGGGGGGCGAAACATTCAGTACTTC,CASSGRVGGRNIQYF
-,TRBV20-1,TRBJ1-1,many,TGCAGTGCACAGAGGACCGGTGAAGCTTTCTTT,CSAQRTGEAFF
-,TRBV18,TRBJ1-2,few,TGTGCCAGCTCACCAGCTCACAGGGATGGCTACACCTTC,CASSPAHRDGYTF
TRBD2,TRBV4-2,TRBJ2-3,many,TGTGCCAGCAGCCAGGGAGGGCCAGCAGATACGCAGTATTTT,CASSQGGPADTQYF
TRBD2,TRBV20-1,TRBJ2-7,few,TGCAGTGCTAGCCCCGCTGGGATGAGCGGGAGGGGATGGGAGCAGTACTTC,CSASPAGMSGRGWEQYF
TRBD2,TRBV20-1,TRBJ2-7,many,TGCAGTGCTAGATCGACGACTAGCGGGAGAATCTACGAGCAGTACTTC,CSARSTTSGRIYEQYF
-,TRBV6-1,TRBJ2-3,-,TGTGCCAGCACCAATTCCGGCAGCGGAACCACAGATACGCAGTATTTT,CASTNSGSGTTDTQYF
-,TRBV20-1,TRBJ1-5,few,TGCAGTGCTCCCGGGGGGGTCGGACGCAATCAGCCCCAGCATTTT,CSAPGGVGRNQPQHF
-,TRBV6-5,TRBJ2-1,many,TGTGCCAGCAGTCGGACAGCCCTCTCCTACAATGAGCAGTTCTTC,CASSRTALSYNEQFF
-,TRBV11-2,TRBJ2-5,-,TGTGCCAGCAGCCCCCGTGAGATAGTCCAAGAGACCCAGTACTTC,CASSPREIVQETQYF
TRBD1,TRBV20-1,TRBJ1-1,many,TGCAGTGCCCCTGCAGGGGGCGGAGAAGCTTTCTTT,CSAPAGGGEAFF
-,TRBV3-1,TRBJ2-5,-,TGTGCCAGCACCCGCGGCCCGGCAGAAAGGCAAGAGACCCAGTACTTC,CASTRGPAERQETQYF
-,TRBV24-1,TRBJ2-1,many,TGTGCCACCAGTGAACATCCGGGACTTGAGGGCCATGAGCAGTTCTTC,CATSEHPGLEGHEQFF
TRBD2,TRBV12-3/TRBV12-4,TRBJ2-1,few,TGTGCCAGCAGTTTACGACCCCAACTAGCGGGAAGGAATGAGCAGTTCTTC,CASSLRPQLAGRNEQFF
-,TRBV29-1,TRBJ2-3,-,TGCAGCGTTGAGCCGTACGGGACAGATACGCAGTATTTT,CSVEPYGTDTQYF
-,TRBV29-1,TRBJ2-1,few,TGCAGCGTTTCCGATGGGGGACTCTCCTACAATGAGCAGTTCTTC,CSVSDGGLSYNEQFF
TRBD1,TRBV9,TRBJ2-7,many,TGTGCCAGCAGCGGGACAGGGGTCTACGAGCAGTACTTC,CASSGTGVYEQYF
-,TRBV7-2,TRBJ2-1,-,TGTGCCAGCAGCTTGGAGGGCGTAAGCTCCTACAATGAGCAGTTCTTC,CASSLEGVSSYNEQFF
TRBD1,TRBV10-3,TRBJ2-5,many,TGTGCCATCAGTCCGGGACAGGGGGCCCAGGAGACCCAGTACTTC,CAISPGQGAQETQYF
TRBD2,TRBV6-2/TRBV6-3,TRBJ2-1,-,TGTGCCAGCAGTTACTCTCTAGCGGGAGGTAATGAGCAGTTCTTC,CASSYSLAGGNEQFF
TRBD2,TRBV20-1,TRBJ2-3,many,TGCAGTGCTAGAGATTCCTCCGGGACTAGCGGGCGAACTGATACGCAGTATTTT,CSARDSSGTSGRTDTQYF
-,TRBV29-1,TRBJ2-1,many,TGCAGCGTTGGCTCAGGGGCGCGGGATGAGCAGTTCTTC,CSVGSGARDEQFF
TRBD2,TRBV20-1,TRBJ2-3,-,TGCAGTGCTCCAGGGACATACCGCGGGAGGGCCAGGGGTACGCAGTATTTT,CSAPGTYRGRARGTQYF
-,TRBV12-3/TRBV12-4,TRBJ1-1,few,TGTGCCAGCAGCTTTTGGTCGCGGGTGGCTTTCTTT,CASSFWSRVAFF
TRBD1,TRBV5-1,TRBJ2-5,-,TGCGCCAGCAGCCGGACAGGGGGCAGCGGAGAGACCCAGTACTTC,CASSRTGGSGETQYF
TRBD2,TRBV5-6,TRBJ2-7,many,TGTGCCAGCAGCACCTGGGGACTAGCGGGACCAAGGGGGCAGTACTTC,CASSTWGLAGPRGQYF
TRBD2,TRBV4-2,TRBJ2-2,-,TGTGCCAGCAGCCAGGGGACTAGCGGGAGACGCGGCACCGGGGAGCTGTTTTTT,CASSQGTSGRRGTGELFF
-,TRBV9,TRBJ2-5,-,TGTGCCAGCAGCGTGGCCGGGACGGAAAAAGAGACCCAGTACTTC,CASSVAGTEKETQYF
-,TRBV30,TRBJ2-3,few,TGTGCCTGCCCCGCCACCAACACAGATACGCAGTATTTT,CACPATNTDTQYF
TRBD1,TRBV4-3,TRBJ1-1,many,TGCGCCAGCAGTCTAGAGGGACAGGGGCGCACTGAAGCTTTCTTT,CASSLEGQGRTEAFF
TRBD1,TRBV6-5,TRBJ2-5,many,TGTGCCAGCGATCAGGGACAGGGGGGATTAGAGACCCAGTACTTC,CASDQGQGGLETQYF
-,TRBV29-1,TRBJ2-3,-,TGCAGCGTTGTTGGACACGGAATTTCTAGCACAGATACGCAGTATTTT,CSVVGHGISSTDTQYF
TRBD1,TRBV12-3/TRBV12-4,TRBJ2-7,-,TGTGCCAGCAGCCCTCGGGACAGGGGAGCCTACGAGCAGTACTTC,CASSPRDRGAYEQYF
TRBD1,TRBV29-1,TRBJ1-2,few,TGCAGCGCGGGGACAGGGGACTATGGCTACACCTTC,CSAGTGDYGYTF
TRBD2,TRBV20-1,TRBJ2-7,-,TGCAGTGCTAGAGGCGACACTAGCGGGAGAATCTACGAGCAGTACTTC,CSARGDTSGRIYEQYF
TRBD2,TRBV4-3,TRBJ2-1,many,TGCGCCAGCAGCCTCGGCGGGAGCCCGCACAATGAGCAGTTCTTC,CASSLGGSPHNEQFF
-,TRBV5-1,TRBJ2-5,few,TGCGCCAGCAGCTTGGGACCCCTAGTAGGGGAGACCCAGTACTTC,CASSLGPLVGETQYF
TRBD1,TRBV5-1,TRBJ1-5,-,TGCGCCAGCAGCTTGGCGGCAGGGGGCGAGCAGTCCCAGCATTTT,CASSLAAGGEQSQHF
TRBD1,TRBV6-1,TRBJ2-7,-,TGTGCCAGCAGTGCTTTGACCGGGACAGGGACTTACGAGCAGTACTTC,CASSALTGTGTYEQYF
-,TRBV4-3,TRBJ1-3,many,TGCGCCAGCAGCCAAGATCAAGGGGGAGCGGCCTCTGGAAACACCATATATTTT,CASSQDQGGAASGNTIYF
TRBD2,TRBV29-1,TRBJ2-2,-,TGCAGCGTTGAAGTGGTAGCGGGAGGAGGGGAGCTGTTTTTT,CSVEVVAGGGELFF